Reported below is one TCR beta chain. The donors were adults (healthy and HIV-negative) with no recent acute infections or vaccinations. The record originates from a study of shared clonotypes between healthy human individuals. The protocol was immunoSEQ multiplex PCR, while the TCRdb copy is restricted to in-frame clones and leaves out a portion. The sample shows under 2.5 million clones, about 90% of them seen only once. Trimming at V came to 5 bases and at J to 15 bases, leaving 12 bases not matched to a gene. The CDR3 is 14 residues long. Germline V CDR1 and CDR2: PRHDT, FYEKMQ (reference sequence).

The specimen sequenced was naive CD4+ T cells from PBMCs. Subset of the sample: CD45RA+ positively selected. This sequence originates from a man aged 18 to 30 in good health. Some clones in this sample may be carry-over from other donors' samples. V is TRBV13 and J is TRBJ2-1; 11 nucleotides align to TRBD2. The CDR3: CASSLGLAGTSTFF. The CDR3 DNA reads TGTGCCAGCAGCCTCGGACTAGCGGGCACATCAACGTTCTTC. Combining the CDR3 with reference TRBV13 and TRBJ2-1 gives the whole variable domain AAGVIQSPRHLIKEKRETATLKCYPIPRHDTVYWYQQGPGQDPQFLISFYEKMQSDKGSIPDRFSAQQFSDYHSELNMSSLELGDSALYFCASSLGLAGTSTFFGPGTRLTVL.